The entry below gives a single T cell receptor beta chain sequence along with its context. Its antigen remains unidentified. Germline V CDR1 and CDR2: LNHDA, SQIVND (reference sequence). The CDR3 is 12 amino acids. Trimming cost V 4 bases and J 3 bases, with 4 bases left between them. This record comes from a study of naive and memory T cell subsets. The beta constant-region primer was an equimolar mix of two oligonucleotides covering TRBC1 and TRBC2. Ligated cDNA was amplified by four rounds of PCR with nested alpha and beta constant-region primers and SP2. One entry per CDR3 protein results from TCRdb running MiXCR on the UMI-ligation and nested PCR reads. The profile shows around 110,000 distinct CDR3 sequences, 36% of them singletons. General study points: Clonotypes here are unpaired alpha or beta chain sequences. Diversity fell and Gini index rose from naive through CM, EM, EMRA.

The source is a human donor in good health. The chain couples TRBV19 to TRBJ2-4, with D unclear. What was sequenced was central memory CD4+ T cells from blood. CDR3 coding DNA: TGTGCCAGTAGTAGGTTCAAAAACATTCAGTACTTC. This gives the protein CASSRFKNIQYF.